This entry lists 22 T cell receptor beta chains sequenced from one sample in a study of control samples from healthy donors and cancer patients. Sequencing was performed with immunoSEQ multiplex PCR; in TCRdb, only in-frame clones are kept and a portion is missing. The repertoire has approximately 53,000 clones, around 93% of them found once; the top ten carry approximately 0.95%. The sample comprised PBMCs. The receptors shown here come from a man aged 25 to 40 with colorectal cancer.

The V call is TRBV2, the J call TRBJ1-1; 7 positions match TRBD1. The junction had 8 bases not matched to a gene; V was cut back by 4 bases and J by 0 bases. CDR1 is SNHLY and CDR2 is FYNNEI in the germline V gene. There are 16 residues in the CDR3. CDR3 sequence reads: CASSVVKGALNTEAFF. In nucleotides, the CDR3 is TGTGCCAGCAGTGTTGTGAAGGGGGCCCTGAACACTGAAGCTTTCTTT.

The rearrangement links TRBV3-1 (or the pseudogene TRBV3-2) to TRBJ1-6; D is possibly TRBD1 (6 bases). Germline V gene sequence: CDR1 LGHDT, CDR2 YNNKEL (reference sequence). Deletions cut 0 bases from V and 10 bases from J, with 13 bases between. The CDR3 has 15 amino acids. CDR3 in amino acids: CASSQDAGVRSPLHF. The CDR3 DNA follows: TGTGCCAGCAGCCAAGATGCAGGGGTACGCTCACCCCTCCACTTT.

The rearrangement joins TRBV6-5 to TRBJ1-1; no clear D gene. In germline, CDR1 is MNHEY, CDR2 SVGAGI. The CDR3 covers 13 residues. The germline V and J ends were trimmed by 6 bases and 4 bases, with 12 bases remaining between them. As DNA, the CDR3 is TGTGCCAGCAGACCCCGCAGAGCCACTGAAGCTTTCTTT. Translation: CASRPRRATEAFF.

The rearrangement uses TRBV3-1 (or the pseudogene TRBV3-2) and TRBJ2-7; D gene uncertain. Trimming shortened V by 4 bases and J by 3 bases, and 16 bases separated the two germline ends. Germline CDR1 is LGHDT and CDR2 is YNNKEL (reference sequence). The length of the CDR3 is 15 residues. The CDR3 loop is CASSPSIETGYEQYF. Here the CDR3 DNA reads TGTGCCAGCAGCCCGAGCATAGAAACGGGCTACGAGCAGTACTTC.

The chain recombines TRBV6-5 with TRBJ2-3, with 12 bases lining up with TRBD2. Looked up from germline, CDR1 is MNHEY and CDR2 is SVGAGI. This CDR3 comprises 15 residues. The J segment lost 6 bases and the V segment lost 6 bases, leaving 7 bases of the junction unmatched. The DNA for the CDR3 is TGTGCCAGCAGCGGACTAGCGGGGAGTGTTGATACGCAGTATTTT. Residues: CASSGLAGSVDTQYF.

The chain employs TRBV11-3 and TRBJ2-7; 7 bases fit TRBD1. The V gene end was trimmed by 4 bases and the J gene end by 5 bases; junction bases not matched to a gene: 5. Germline CDR1 SGHNT, CDR2 YENEEA. This CDR3 spans 13 amino acids. This CDR3 reads CASSSTGANEQYF. The CDR3 coding sequence is TGTGCCAGCAGCTCAACAGGGGCGAACGAGCAGTACTTC.

The V gene is TRBV24-1, the J gene TRBJ2-3; 10 bases are a match to TRBD2. V lost 3 bases and J lost 2; bases outside the gene matches: 4. Germline lookup yields CDR1 KGHDR and CDR2 SFDVKD. The CDR3 is 16 residues long. The CDR3 spells CATSDPLAGDTDTQYF. The CDR3, as DNA: TGTGCCACCAGTGATCCCCTAGCGGGGGACACAGATACGCAGTATTTT.

The chain links TRBV3-1 (or the pseudogene TRBV3-2) to TRBJ1-5, with unresolved D. The V and J ends lost 1 base and 0 bases respectively, with 7 bases between them. The CDR3 is made up of 15 amino acids. Germline V gene sequence: CDR1 LGHDT, CDR2 YNNKEL (reference sequence). Here the CDR3 reads CASSQGKNSNQPQHF. The CDR3 DNA is TGTGCCAGCAGCCAAGGGAAAAATAGCAATCAGCCCCAGCATTTT.

The V call is TRBV4-3, the J call TRBJ1-2; D unresolved. The CDR3 covers 14 residues. V was clipped by 0 bases and J by 9 bases, with 14 bases between them. CDR1 is LGHNA, CDR2 YSLEER, per germline. CDR3 sequence (DNA): TGCGCCAGCAGCCAAGAAGAACGTAGCTCGAGCTACACCTTC. Its protein product is CASSQEERSSSYTF.

V is TRBV11-2 and J is TRBJ1-1; 10 bases line up with TRBD1. Germline CDR1 SGHAT, CDR2 FQNNGV. V trimming: 4 bases; J trimming: 8 bases; junction bases outside the gene matches: 10. The CDR3 runs to 15 residues. The CDR3 spells CASSSPRRQGAEAFF. CDR3 nucleotide sequence: TGTGCCAGCAGCTCCCCGAGGCGACAGGGGGCGGAAGCTTTCTTT.

This rearrangement joins TRBV30 to TRBJ2-1, with 7 bases aligning to TRBD2. The CDR3 is 11 residues long. Germline V gene data show CDR1 as GTSNPN and CDR2 as SVGIG (reference sequence). The trim removed 5 bases at V and 5 bases at J, leaving 0 bases unmatched. The CDR3 region has the DNA TGTGCCTGGGGGGGGGACAATGAGCAGTTCTTC. The encoded protein is CAWGGDNEQFF. Full variable domain (rest looked up from reference TRBV30 and TRBJ2-1): SQTIHQWPATLVQPVGSPLSLECTVEGTSNPNLYWYRQAAGRGLQLLFYSVGIGQISSEVPQNLSASRPQDRQFILSSKKLLLSDSGFYLCAWGGDNEQFFGPGTRLTVL.

Comments on this clone: The same CDR3 is also encoded by other DNA sequences in this sample. J is TRBJ2-2 and V is TRBV12-3 or TRBV12-4, with D perhaps being TRBD1 or TRBD2 (5 bases each). The V and J ends lost 4 bases and 5 bases respectively, with 5 bases between them. The CDR3 is 12 residues long. The CDR3 reads CASSWGTGELFF. DNA for the CDR3: TGTGCCAGCAGTTGGGGGACCGGGGAGCTGTTTTTT.

This chain uses TRBV11-2 with TRBJ2-5; 9 positions agree with TRBD1. The CDR3 spans 16 residues. After removal of 4 bases from V and 0 bases from J, the junction contained 6 bases not matched to a gene. Germline assignment: CDR1 SGHAT and CDR2 FQNNGV. DNA of the CDR3: TGTGCCAGCAGCTGGGGGGACAGGGTGTACCAAGAGACCCAGTACTTC. Translating gives CASSWGDRVYQETQYF.

This rearrangement joins TRBV14 to TRBJ2-1, with D tentatively TRBD1 (5 bases). V lost 0 bases and J 2 bases, leaving 14 bases between the germline ends. The CDR3 runs to 17 residues. Per germline, CDR1 SGHDN and CDR2 FVKESK. The CDR3, as DNA: TGTGCCAGCAGCCAAGATAAAGGGGTCCTGACCTACAATGAGCAGTTCTTC. Translating gives CASSQDKGVLTYNEQFF.

The rearrangement links TRBV30 to TRBJ1-1; D unclear. The CDR3 sequence is 11 residues long. The V gene's germline CDR1 is GTSNPN and CDR2 SVGIG (reference sequence). V gave up 2 bases and J gave up 11 bases, with 12 bases separating them. In DNA form, the CDR3 reads TGTGCCTGGAGTACTTCCTCGGTGGCTTTCTTT. Translation: CAWSTSSVAFF.

For the CDR3, the DNA is TGCGCCAGCAGCTTGTGGAACAGGGGGGCGGGGCAAGAGACCCAGTACTTC. As protein: CASSLWNRGAGQETQYF. V gene TRBV5-1 combines with J gene TRBJ2-5; 8 bases are shared with TRBD1. Germline CDR1 SGHRS, CDR2 YFSETQ. V gave up 1 base and J gave up 2 bases; unmatched junction bases: 10. The CDR3 loop spans 17 amino acids.

The CDR3 is CASSSFIPPPHRDGHYGYTF. The DNA for the CDR3 is TGTGCCAGCAGCTCCTTTATCCCTCCCCCCCACCGGGACGGGCACTATGGCTACACCTTC. This chain joins TRBV5-5 and TRBJ1-2; weak D call: TRBD1 (5 bases). CDR3 size: 20 residues. Germline assignment: CDR1 SGHKS and CDR2 YYEKEE (reference sequence). The V end was cut by 3 bases, the J end by 3 bases, with 30 bases between.

The V and J genes are TRBV6-5 and TRBJ2-2; D is unresolved. CDR1 and CDR2 from the germline V gene are MNHEY and SVGAGI. CDR3 length: 15 residues. V was clipped by 2 bases and J by 2 bases, with 9 bases between them. CDR3 in amino acids: CASSYLDENTGELFF. CDR3 sequence (DNA): TGTGCCAGCAGTTACCTGGATGAAAACACCGGGGAGCTGTTTTTT.

The gene calls are TRBV15 and TRBJ1-3, with D perhaps TRBD1 (5 bases). This CDR3 spans 18 amino acids. Deletions cut 1 base from V and 2 bases from J, with 18 bases between. Germline loops: CDR1 LNHNV, CDR2 YYDKDF (reference sequence). The CDR3 coding sequence is TGTGCCACCAGCAGAGTTCTAAAAGTAGGGGTACCTGGAAACACCATATATTTT. Translating it yields CATSRVLKVGVPGNTIYF. Full variable domain (rest looked up from reference TRBV15 and TRBJ1-3): DAMVIQNPRYQVTQFGKPVTLSCSQTLNHNVMYWYQQKSSQAPKLLFHYYDKDFNNEADTPDNFQSRRPNTSFCFLDIRSPGLGDTAMYLCATSRVLKVGVPGNTIYFGEGSWLTVV.

The chain has TRBV4-3 and TRBJ1-2; D possibly corresponds to TRBD1 (5 bases). With 0 bases removed from V and 8 bases from J, the gap between germline ends came to 13 bases. The CDR3 extends over 14 amino acids. Germline loops: CDR1 LGHNA, CDR2 YSLEER. The CDR3 region is CASSQEAGFDGYTF. The CDR3 coding sequence is TGCGCCAGCAGCCAAGAAGCAGGGTTCGACGGCTACACCTTC.

The V and J genes are TRBV11-2 and TRBJ2-6; TRBD1 or TRBD2 may be the D gene (5 bases each). The CDR3 covers 16 residues. Trimming took off 5 bases at V and 4 bases at J, with 15 bases between the two ends. Germline CDR1 reads SGHAT; CDR2 reads FQNNGV. The CDR3 DNA sequence: TGTGCCAGCAGCCATAGGGGTACGGGGGGGGCCAACGTCCTGACTTTC. This sequence encodes CASSHRGTGGANVLTF.

This sequence joins TRBV27 and TRBJ2-5; D call uncertain. V lost 5 bases, J lost 3 bases, and 16 bases lay in between. The CDR3 contains 15 residues. The germline V gene has CDR1 MNHEY and CDR2 SMNVEV (reference sequence). Here the CDR3 reads CASSPWSWSKETQYF. The DNA for the CDR3 is TGTGCCAGCAGTCCCTGGAGTTGGTCTAAAGAGACCCAGTACTTC.